Listed below are T cell receptor beta chains from one sample, sequenced in a study of blood T cell repertoires in COVID-19. The assay was immunoSEQ multiplex PCR, and TCRdb's table has in-frame clones only and misses some. The table has roughly 250,000 clones, around 82% seen once. Material for sequencing was peripheral blood. The receptors originated from a human donor in a cohort sampled during active COVID-19. Both conserved end residues are part of each CDR3. The order of the fields is V gene, J gene, clone size, D gene, CDR3 protein, CDR3 DNA. The D gene is left open where the match is weak. The listing skips clone size in some rows; elsewhere it reads once, few, many or a size class.

V gene: TRBV27
J gene: TRBJ1-6
clone size: NA
D gene: NA
CDR3 protein: CASSFSDRQQYNSPLHF
CDR3 DNA: TGTGCCAGCAGTTTCTCCGACAGGCAACAATATAATTCACCCCTCCACTTT

V gene: TRBV2
J gene: TRBJ2-1
clone size: NA
D gene: TRBD2
CDR3 protein: CASRPTSGSGNEQFF
CDR3 DNA: TGTGCCAGCAGACCTACTAGCGGGAGCGGGAATGAGCAGTTCTTC

V gene: TRBV14
J gene: TRBJ2-2
clone size: once
D gene: NA
CDR3 protein: CASSREMIETGELFF
CDR3 DNA: TGTGCCAGCAGCCGGGAGATGATTGAAACCGGGGAGCTGTTTTTT

V gene: TRBV3-1/TRBV3-2
J gene: TRBJ2-7
clone size: NA
D gene: NA
CDR3 protein: CASTSRGGPYQQYF
CDR3 DNA: TGTGCCAGCACTTCCCGCGGGGGCCCTTACCAGCAGTACTTC

V gene: TRBV5-1
J gene: TRBJ1-5
clone size: NA
D gene: NA
CDR3 protein: CASSLSGRGQPQHF
CDR3 DNA: TGCGCCAGCAGCTTGAGTGGCAGGGGACAGCCCCAGCATTTT

V gene: TRBV19
J gene: TRBJ2-1
clone size: NA
D gene: NA
CDR3 protein: CASSNYPPVEQFF
CDR3 DNA: TGTGCCAGTAGCAACTACCCTCCGGTGGAGCAGTTCTTC

V gene: TRBV7-9
J gene: TRBJ2-5
clone size: NA
D gene: TRBD2
CDR3 protein: CASSLVRRLAGTYQETQYF
CDR3 DNA: TGTGCCAGCAGCTTAGTAAGGAGGCTAGCGGGGACGTACCAAGAGACCCAGTACTTC

V gene: TRBV4-1
J gene: TRBJ1-2
clone size: few
D gene: NA
CDR3 protein: CASSQDTPNYGYTF
CDR3 DNA: TGCGCCAGCAGCCAAGACACACCTAACTATGGCTACACCTTC

V gene: TRBV4-2
J gene: TRBJ1-1
clone size: few
D gene: TRBD1
CDR3 protein: CASSPESHRTGGVNTEAFF
CDR3 DNA: TGTGCCAGCAGCCCGGAAAGTCATAGGACAGGGGGCGTCAACACTGAAGCTTTCTTT

V gene: TRBV12-3/TRBV12-4
J gene: TRBJ1-2
clone size: NA
D gene: NA
CDR3 protein: CASKGVDYGYTF
CDR3 DNA: TGTGCCAGCAAGGGGGTGGATTATGGCTACACCTTC